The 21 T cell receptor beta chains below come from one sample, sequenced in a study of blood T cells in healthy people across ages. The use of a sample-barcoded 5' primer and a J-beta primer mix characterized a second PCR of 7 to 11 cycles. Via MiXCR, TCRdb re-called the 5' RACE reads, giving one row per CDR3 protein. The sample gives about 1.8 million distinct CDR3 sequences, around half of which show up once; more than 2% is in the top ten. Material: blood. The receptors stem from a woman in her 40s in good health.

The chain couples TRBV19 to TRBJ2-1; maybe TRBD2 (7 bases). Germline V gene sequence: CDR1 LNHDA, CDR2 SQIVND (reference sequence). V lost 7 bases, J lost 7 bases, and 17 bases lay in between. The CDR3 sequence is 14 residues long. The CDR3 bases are TGTGCCAGTACCATCCGGGGGGCCGTTAATGAGCAGTTCTTC. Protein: CASTIRGAVNEQFF.

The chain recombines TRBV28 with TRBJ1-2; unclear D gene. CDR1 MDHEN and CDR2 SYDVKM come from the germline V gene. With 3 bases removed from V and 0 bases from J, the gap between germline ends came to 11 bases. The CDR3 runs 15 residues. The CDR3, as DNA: TGTGCCAGCAGTTTCCAGGATGGGGCTAACTATGGCTACACCTTC. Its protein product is CASSFQDGANYGYTF.

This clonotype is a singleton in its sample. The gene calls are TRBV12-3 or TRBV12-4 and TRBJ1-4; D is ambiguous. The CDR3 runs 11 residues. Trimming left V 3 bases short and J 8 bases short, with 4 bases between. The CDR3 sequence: CASSFYEKLFF. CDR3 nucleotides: TGTGCCAGCAGTTTTTACGAAAAACTGTTTTTT.

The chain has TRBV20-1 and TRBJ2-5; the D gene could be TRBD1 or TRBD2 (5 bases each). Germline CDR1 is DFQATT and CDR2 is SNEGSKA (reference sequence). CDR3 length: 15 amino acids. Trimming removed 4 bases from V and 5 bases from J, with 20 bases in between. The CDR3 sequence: CSAKGTMGDWETQYF. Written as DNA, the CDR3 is TGCAGTGCTAAAGGGACGATGGGCGATTGGGAGACCCAGTACTTC.

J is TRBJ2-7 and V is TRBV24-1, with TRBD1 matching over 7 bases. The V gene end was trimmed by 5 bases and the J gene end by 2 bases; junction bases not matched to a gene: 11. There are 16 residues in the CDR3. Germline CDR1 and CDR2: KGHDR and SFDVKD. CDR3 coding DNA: TGTGCCACCAGTGGCCACCCCGGGACAGATCCCTACGAGCAGTACTTC. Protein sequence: CATSGHPGTDPYEQYF.

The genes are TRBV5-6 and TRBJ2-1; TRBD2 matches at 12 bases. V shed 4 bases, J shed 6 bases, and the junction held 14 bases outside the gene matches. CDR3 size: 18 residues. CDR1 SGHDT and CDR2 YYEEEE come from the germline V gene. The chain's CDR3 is CASSLLSSGGALSNEQFF. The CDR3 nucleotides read TGTGCCAGCAGCCTTTTATCTAGCGGGGGGGCCCTAAGCAATGAGCAGTTCTTC. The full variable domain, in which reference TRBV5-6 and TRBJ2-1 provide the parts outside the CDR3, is DAGVTQSPTHLIKTRGQQVTLRCSPKSGHDTVSWYQQALGQGPQFIFQYYEEEERQRGNFPDRFSGHQFPNYSSELNVNALLLGDSALYLCASSLLSSGGALSNEQFFGPGTRLTVL.

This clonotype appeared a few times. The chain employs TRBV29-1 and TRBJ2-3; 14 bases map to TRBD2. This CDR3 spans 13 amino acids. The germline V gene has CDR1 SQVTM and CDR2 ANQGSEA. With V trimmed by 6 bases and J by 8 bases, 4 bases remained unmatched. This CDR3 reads CSVGTSGGGTQYF. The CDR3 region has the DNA TGCAGCGTCGGGACTAGCGGGGGTGGTACGCAGTATTTT.

The DNA for the CDR3 is TGCAGTGCTAGAGATCCGGGGACACTGAACACCGGGGAGCTGTTTTTT. Amino acids: CSARDPGTLNTGELFF. The V call is TRBV20-1, the J call TRBJ2-2; perhaps TRBD1 as D (6 bases). V lost 0 bases and J 1 base, leaving 12 bases between the germline ends. The CDR3 contains 16 residues. Germline lookup yields CDR1 DFQATT and CDR2 SNEGSKA (reference sequence).

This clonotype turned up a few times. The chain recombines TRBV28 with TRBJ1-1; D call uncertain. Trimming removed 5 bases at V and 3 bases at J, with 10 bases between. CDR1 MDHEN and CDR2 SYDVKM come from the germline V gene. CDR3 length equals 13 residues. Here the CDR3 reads CASSVGQHTEAFF. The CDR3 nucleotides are TGTGCCAGCAGTGTAGGGCAGCACACTGAAGCTTTCTTT.

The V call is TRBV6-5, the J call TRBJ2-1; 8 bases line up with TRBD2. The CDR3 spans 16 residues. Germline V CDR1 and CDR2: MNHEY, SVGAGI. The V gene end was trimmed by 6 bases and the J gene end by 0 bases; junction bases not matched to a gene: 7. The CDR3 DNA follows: TGTGCCAGCAGCGGGGGGGCGGTTAACTCCTACAATGAGCAGTTCTTC. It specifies CASSGGAVNSYNEQFF.

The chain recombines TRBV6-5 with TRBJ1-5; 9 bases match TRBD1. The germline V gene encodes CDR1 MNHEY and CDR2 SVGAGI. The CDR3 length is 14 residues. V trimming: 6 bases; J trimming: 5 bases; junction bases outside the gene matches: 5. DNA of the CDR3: TGTGCCAGCAGCTGGCGACAGGGGGATCAGCCCCAGCATTTT. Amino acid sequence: CASSWRQGDQPQHF.

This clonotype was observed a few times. CDR3 in amino acids: CATSTDRVGAYNEQYF. The CDR3 DNA reads as TGTGCCACCTCAACGGACAGGGTGGGGGCCTACAATGAGCAGTACTTC. The chain links TRBV12-3 or TRBV12-4 to TRBJ2-5, with 8 bases that match TRBD1. This CDR3 is 16 amino acids long. V lost 10 bases and J lost 11; bases outside the gene matches: 24.

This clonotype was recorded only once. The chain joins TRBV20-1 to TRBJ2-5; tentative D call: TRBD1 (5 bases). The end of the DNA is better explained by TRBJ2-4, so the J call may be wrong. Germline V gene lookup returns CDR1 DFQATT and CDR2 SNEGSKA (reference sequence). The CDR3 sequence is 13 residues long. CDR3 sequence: CSASANRLNIQYF. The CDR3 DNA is TGCAGTGCTAGTGCGAACAGGCTAAACATTCAGTACTTC.

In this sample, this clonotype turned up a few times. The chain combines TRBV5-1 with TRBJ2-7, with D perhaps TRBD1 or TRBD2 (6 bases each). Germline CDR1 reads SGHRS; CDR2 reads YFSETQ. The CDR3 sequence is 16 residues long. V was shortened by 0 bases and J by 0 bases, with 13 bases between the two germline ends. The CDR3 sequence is CASSLAGGTISYEQYF. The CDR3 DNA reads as TGCGCCAGCAGCTTGGCCGGGGGCACGATCTCCTACGAGCAGTACTTC.

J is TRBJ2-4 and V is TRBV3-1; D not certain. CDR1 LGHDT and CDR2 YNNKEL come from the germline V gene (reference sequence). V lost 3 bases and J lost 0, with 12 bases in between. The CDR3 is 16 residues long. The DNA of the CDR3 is TGTGCCAGCAGCCACGGAGTGCATCTAGCCAAAAACATTCAGTACTTC. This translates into CASSHGVHLAKNIQYF.

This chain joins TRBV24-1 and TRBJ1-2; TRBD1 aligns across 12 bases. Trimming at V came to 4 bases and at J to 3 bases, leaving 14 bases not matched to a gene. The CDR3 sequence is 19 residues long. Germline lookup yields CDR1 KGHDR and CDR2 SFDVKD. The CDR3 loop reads CATSEPPGQGARVDYGYTF. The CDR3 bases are TGTGCCACCAGTGAACCTCCGGGACAGGGGGCGCGGGTTGACTATGGCTACACCTTC.

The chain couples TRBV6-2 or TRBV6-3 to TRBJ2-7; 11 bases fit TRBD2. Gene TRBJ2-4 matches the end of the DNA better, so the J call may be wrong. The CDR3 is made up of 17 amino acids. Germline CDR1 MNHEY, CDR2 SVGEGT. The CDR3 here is CASSYPLAGDYKNIQYF. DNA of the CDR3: TGTGCCAGCAGTTACCCACTAGCGGGGGATTACAAAAACATTCAGTACTTC.

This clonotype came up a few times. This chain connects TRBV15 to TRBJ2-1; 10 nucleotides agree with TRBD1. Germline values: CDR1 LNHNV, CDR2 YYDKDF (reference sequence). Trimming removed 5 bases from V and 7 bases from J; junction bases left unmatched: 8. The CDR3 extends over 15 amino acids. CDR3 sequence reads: CATSPQWGQGNEQFF. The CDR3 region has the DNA TGTGCCACCAGCCCCCAGTGGGGACAGGGGAATGAGCAGTTCTTC.

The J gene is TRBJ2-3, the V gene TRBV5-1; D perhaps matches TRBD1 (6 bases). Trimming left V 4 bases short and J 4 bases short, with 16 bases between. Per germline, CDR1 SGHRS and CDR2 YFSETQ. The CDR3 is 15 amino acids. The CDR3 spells CASSPDSGSADTQYF. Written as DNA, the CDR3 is TGCGCCAGCAGCCCGGACAGTGGGAGCGCAGATACGCAGTATTTT.

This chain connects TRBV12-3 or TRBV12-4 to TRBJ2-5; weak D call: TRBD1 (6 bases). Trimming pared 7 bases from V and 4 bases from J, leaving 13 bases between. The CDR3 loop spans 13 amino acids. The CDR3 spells CASKQGILETQYF. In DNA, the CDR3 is TGTGCCAGCAAACAGGGAATTCTAGAGACCCAGTACTTC.

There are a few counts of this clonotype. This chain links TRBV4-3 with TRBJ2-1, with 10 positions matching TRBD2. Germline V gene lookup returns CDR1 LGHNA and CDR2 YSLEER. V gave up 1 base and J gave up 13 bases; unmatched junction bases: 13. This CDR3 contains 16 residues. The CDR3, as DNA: TGCGCCAGCAGCCAAGTCCTAGCGGGGGATCGGGAGACCCAGTTCTTC. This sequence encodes CASSQVLAGDRETQFF.